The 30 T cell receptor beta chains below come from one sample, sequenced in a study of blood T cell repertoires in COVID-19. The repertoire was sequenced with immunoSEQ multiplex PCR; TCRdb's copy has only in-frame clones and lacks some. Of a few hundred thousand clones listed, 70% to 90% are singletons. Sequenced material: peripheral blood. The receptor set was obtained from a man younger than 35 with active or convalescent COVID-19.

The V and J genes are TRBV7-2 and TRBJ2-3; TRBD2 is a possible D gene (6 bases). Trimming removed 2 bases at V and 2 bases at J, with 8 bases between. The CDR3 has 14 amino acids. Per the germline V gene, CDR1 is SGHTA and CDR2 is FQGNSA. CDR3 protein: CASSLRTNTDTQYF. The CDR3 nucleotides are TGTGCCAGCAGCTTACGGACTAACACAGATACGCAGTATTTT.

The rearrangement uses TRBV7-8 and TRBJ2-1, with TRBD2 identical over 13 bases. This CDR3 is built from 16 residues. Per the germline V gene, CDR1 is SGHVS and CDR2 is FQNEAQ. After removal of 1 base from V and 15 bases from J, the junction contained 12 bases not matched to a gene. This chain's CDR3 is CASSLELAGGGPPRFF. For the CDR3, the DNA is TGTGCCAGCAGCTTAGAACTAGCGGGAGGGGGTCCACCGAGGTTCTTC.

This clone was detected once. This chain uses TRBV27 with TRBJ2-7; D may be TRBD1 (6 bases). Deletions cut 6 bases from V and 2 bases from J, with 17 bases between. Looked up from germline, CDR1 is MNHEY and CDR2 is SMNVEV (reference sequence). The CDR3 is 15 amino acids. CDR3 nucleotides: TGTGCCAGCAGGCTAGGCCGGACAGTCCCCTACGAGCAGTACTTC. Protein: CASRLGRTVPYEQYF.

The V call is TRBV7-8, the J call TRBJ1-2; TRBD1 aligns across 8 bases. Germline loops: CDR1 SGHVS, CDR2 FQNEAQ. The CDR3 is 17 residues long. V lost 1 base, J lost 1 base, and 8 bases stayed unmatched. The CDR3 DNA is TGTGCCAGCAGCTTAGGACTAACAGGGGGTTTTAACTATGGCTACACCTTC. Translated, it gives CASSLGLTGGFNYGYTF.

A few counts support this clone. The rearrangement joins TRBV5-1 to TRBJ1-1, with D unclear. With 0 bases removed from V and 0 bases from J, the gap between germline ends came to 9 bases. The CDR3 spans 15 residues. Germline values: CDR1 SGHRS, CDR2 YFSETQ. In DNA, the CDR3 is TGCGCCAGCAGCTTGGCAGGTTCCGTGAACACTGAAGCTTTCTTT. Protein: CASSLAGSVNTEAFF. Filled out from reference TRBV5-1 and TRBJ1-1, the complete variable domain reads KAGVTQTPRYLIKTRGQQVTLSCSPISGHRSVSWYQQTPGQGLQFLFEYFSETQRNKGNFPGRFSGRQFSNSRSEMNVSTLELGDSALYLCASSLAGSVNTEAFFGQGTRLTVV.

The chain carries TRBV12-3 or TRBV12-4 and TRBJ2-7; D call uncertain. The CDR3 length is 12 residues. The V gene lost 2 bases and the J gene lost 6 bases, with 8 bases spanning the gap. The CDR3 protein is CASSLRASEQYF. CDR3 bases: TGTGCCAGCAGTTTAAGAGCGAGCGAGCAGTACTTC.

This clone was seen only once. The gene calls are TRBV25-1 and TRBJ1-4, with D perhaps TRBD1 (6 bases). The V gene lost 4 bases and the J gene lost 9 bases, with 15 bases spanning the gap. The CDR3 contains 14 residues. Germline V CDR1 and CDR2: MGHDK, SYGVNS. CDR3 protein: CASSAQQGGKKLFF. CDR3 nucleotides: TGTGCCAGCAGTGCCCAACAGGGAGGGAAAAAACTGTTTTTT. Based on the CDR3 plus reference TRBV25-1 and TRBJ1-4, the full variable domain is EADIYQTPRYLVIGTGKKITLECSQTMGHDKMYWYQQDPGMELHLIHYSYGVNSTEKGDLSSESTVSRIRTEHFPLTLESARPSHTSQYLCASSAQQGGKKLFFGSGTQLSVL.

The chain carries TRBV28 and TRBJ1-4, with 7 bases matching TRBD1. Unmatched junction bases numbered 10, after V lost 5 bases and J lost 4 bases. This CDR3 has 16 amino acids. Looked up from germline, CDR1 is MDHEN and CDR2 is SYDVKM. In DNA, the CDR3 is TGTGCCAGCAGTGGGATCGGGACAGACTATAATGAAAAACTGTTTTTT. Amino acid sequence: CASSGIGTDYNEKLFF.

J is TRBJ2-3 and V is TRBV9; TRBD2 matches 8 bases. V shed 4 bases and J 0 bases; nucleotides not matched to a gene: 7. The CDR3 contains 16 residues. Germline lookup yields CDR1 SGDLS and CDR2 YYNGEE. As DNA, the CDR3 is TGTGCCAGCAGCCCACGGGGGGGTGGTAGCACAGATACGCAGTATTTT. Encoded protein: CASSPRGGGSTDTQYF. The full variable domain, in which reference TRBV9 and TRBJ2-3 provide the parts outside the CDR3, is DSGVTQTPKHLITATGQRVTLRCSPRSGDLSVYWYQQSLDQGLQFLIQYYNGEERAKGNILERFSAQQFPDLHSELNLSSLELGDSALYFCASSPRGGGSTDTQYFGPGTRLTVL.

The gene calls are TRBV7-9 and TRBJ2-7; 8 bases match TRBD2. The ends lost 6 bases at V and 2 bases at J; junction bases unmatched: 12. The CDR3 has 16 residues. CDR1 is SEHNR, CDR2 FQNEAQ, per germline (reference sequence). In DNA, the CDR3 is TGTGCCAGCAGTTTTAAAGCGGGAGATAGAACCTACGAGCAGTACTTC. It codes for CASSFKAGDRTYEQYF.

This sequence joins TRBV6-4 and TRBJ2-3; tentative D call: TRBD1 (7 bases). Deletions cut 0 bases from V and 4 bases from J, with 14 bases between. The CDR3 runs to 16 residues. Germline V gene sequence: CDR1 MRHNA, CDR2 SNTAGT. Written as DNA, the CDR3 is TGTGCCAGCAGTGACTCGATCGGCAGGGGGGCAGATACGCAGTATTTT. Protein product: CASSDSIGRGADTQYF.

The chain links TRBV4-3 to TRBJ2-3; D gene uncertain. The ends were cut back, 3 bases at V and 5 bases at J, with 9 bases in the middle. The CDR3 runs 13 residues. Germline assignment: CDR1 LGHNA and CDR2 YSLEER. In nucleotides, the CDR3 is TGCGCCAGCAGCCAGACACATGTAGATACGCAGTATTTT. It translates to CASSQTHVDTQYF.

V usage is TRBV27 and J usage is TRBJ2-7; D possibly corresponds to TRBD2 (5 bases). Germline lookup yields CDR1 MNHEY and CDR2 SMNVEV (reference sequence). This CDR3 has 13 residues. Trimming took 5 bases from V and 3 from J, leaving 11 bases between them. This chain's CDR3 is CASSRGSFYEQYF. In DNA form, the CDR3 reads TGTGCCAGCAGTCGCGGGTCGTTCTACGAGCAGTACTTC.

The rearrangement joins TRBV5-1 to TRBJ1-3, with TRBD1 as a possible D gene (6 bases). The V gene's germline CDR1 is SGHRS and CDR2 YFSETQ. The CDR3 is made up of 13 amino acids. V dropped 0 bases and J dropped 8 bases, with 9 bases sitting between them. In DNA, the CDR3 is TGCGCCAGCAGCTTGGGCAGGGGTGACACCATATATTTT. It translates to CASSLGRGDTIYF.

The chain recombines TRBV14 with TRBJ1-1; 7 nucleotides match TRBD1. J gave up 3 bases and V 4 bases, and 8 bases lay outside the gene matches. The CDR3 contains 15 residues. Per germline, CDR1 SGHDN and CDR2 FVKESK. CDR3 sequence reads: CASSPATGWYTEAFF. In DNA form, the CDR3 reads TGTGCCAGCAGCCCAGCGACAGGGTGGTACACTGAAGCTTTCTTT.

The CDR3 loop reads CASSPLAGGIYNEQFF. The CDR3 nucleotides read TGTGCCAGCAGTCCACTAGCGGGAGGGATCTACAATGAGCAGTTCTTC. This sequence joins TRBV27 and TRBJ2-1; 13 bases are a match to TRBD2. V trimming: 5 bases; J trimming: 3 bases; junction bases outside the gene matches: 4. The CDR3 consists of 16 residues. Germline CDR1 is MNHEY and CDR2 is SMNVEV (reference sequence).

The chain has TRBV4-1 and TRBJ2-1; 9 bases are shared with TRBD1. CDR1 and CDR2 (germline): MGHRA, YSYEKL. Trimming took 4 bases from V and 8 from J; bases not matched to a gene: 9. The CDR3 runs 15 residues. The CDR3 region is CASSPRDREGDEQFF. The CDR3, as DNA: TGCGCCAGCAGCCCCCGGGACAGGGAAGGCGATGAGCAGTTCTTC.

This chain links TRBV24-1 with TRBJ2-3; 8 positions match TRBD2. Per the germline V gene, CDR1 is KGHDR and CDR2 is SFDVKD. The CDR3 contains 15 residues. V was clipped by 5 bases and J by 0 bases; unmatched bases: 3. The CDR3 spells CATSGVAGSTDTQYF. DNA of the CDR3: TGTGCCACCAGTGGGGTAGCGGGGAGCACAGATACGCAGTATTTT.

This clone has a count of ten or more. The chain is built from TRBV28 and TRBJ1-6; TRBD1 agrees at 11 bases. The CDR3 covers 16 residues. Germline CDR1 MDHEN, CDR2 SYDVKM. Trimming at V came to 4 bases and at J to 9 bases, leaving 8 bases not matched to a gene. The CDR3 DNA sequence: TGTGCCAGCAGTTCAACCGGGACAGGGGGGGGTTCACCCCTCCACTTT. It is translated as CASSSTGTGGGSPLHF.

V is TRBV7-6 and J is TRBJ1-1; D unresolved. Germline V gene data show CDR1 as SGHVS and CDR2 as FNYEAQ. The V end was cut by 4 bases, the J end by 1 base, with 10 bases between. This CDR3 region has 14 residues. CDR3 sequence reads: CASSSLMANTEAFF. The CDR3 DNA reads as TGTGCCAGCAGCTCCCTCATGGCGAACACTGAAGCTTTCTTT.

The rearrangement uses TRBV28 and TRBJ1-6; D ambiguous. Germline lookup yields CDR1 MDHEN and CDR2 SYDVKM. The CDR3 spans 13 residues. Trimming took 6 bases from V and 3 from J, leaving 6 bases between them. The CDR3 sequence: CASRNSYNSPLHF. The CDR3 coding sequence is TGTGCCAGCAGGAACAGCTATAATTCACCCCTCCACTTT.

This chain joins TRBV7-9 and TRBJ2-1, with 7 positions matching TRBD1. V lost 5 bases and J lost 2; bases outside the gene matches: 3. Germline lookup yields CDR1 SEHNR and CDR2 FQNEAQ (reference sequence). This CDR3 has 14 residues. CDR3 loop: CASSGQVPYNEQFF. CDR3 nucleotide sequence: TGTGCCAGCAGCGGACAGGTCCCCTACAATGAGCAGTTCTTC.

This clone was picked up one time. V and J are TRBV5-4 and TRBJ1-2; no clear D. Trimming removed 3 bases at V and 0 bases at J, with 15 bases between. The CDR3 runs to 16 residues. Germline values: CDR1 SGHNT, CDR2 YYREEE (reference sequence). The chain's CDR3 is CASSSPDGATNYGYTF. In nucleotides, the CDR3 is TGTGCCAGCAGCTCGCCTGACGGAGCCACTAACTATGGCTACACCTTC.

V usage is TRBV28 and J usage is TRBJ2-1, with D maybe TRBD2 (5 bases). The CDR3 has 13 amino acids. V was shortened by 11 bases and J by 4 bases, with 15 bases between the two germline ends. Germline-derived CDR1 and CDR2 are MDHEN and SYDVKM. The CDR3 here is CAVEGSRYNEQFF. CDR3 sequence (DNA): TGTGCCGTTGAGGGCAGTAGATACAATGAGCAGTTCTTC.

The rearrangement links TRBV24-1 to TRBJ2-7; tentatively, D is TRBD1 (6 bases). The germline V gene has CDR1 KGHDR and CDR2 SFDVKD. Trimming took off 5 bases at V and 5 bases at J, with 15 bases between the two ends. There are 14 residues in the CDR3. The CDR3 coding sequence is TGTGCCACCAGTGGGGGGCTTCTTTGGGACGAGCAGTACTTC. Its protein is CATSGGLLWDEQYF.

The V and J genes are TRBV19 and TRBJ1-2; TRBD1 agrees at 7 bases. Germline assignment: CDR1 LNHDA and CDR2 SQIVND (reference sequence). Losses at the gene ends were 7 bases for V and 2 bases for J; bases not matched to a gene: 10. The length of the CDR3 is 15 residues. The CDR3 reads CASTQVPGGNYGYTF. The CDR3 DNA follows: TGTGCCAGTACCCAGGTTCCAGGGGGAAACTATGGCTACACCTTC.

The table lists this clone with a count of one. In DNA form, the CDR3 reads TGTGCCAGCAGCTTCCGGGGGGCTGGAAACACCATATATTTT. The encoded protein is CASSFRGAGNTIYF. The chain uses TRBV7-2 and TRBJ1-3; D is perhaps TRBD1 (5 bases). This CDR3 contains 14 residues. V lost 3 bases to trimming and J lost 2 bases, with 8 bases between them. Germline assignment: CDR1 SGHTA and CDR2 FQGNSA.

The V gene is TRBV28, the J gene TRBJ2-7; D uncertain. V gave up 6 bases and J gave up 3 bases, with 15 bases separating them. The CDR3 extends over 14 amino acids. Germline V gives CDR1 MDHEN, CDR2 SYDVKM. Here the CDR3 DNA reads TGTGCCAGCAGGAGTACAGCAGCTCGCTACGAGCAGTACTTC. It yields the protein CASRSTAARYEQYF. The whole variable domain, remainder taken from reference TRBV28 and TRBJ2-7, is DVKVTQSSRYLVKRTGEKVFLECVQDMDHENMFWYRQDPGLGLRLIYFSYDVKMKEKGDIPEGYSVSREKKERFSLILESASTNQTSMYLCASRSTAARYEQYFGPGTRLTVT.

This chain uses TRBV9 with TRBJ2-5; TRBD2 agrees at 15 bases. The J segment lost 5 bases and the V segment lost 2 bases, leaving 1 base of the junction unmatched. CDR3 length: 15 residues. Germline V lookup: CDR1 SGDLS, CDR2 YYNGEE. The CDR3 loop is CASSVGLAGGETQYF. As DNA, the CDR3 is TGTGCCAGCAGCGTCGGACTAGCGGGAGGGGAGACCCAGTACTTC.

The CDR3 DNA sequence: TGTGCCAGCAGCTTGTCACAGGGCAGGGGAAGCTCCTATAATTCACCCCTCCACTTT. This translates into CASSLSQGRGSSYNSPLHF. J is TRBJ1-6 and V is TRBV5-6; tentatively, D is TRBD1 (6 bases). The CDR3 extends over 19 amino acids. Germline V gene lookup returns CDR1 SGHDT and CDR2 YYEEEE. Trimming cost V 1 base and J 0 bases, with 17 bases left between them.